This TCR beta chain was sequenced during a study of human T cells and chemical hapten exposure. The overall study: Patch tests put 0.01% DPC on the upper back, read at 6 days. General study points: There were significantly more large CDR3 similarity clusters among expanded TCRs than among controls. DPC sensitization produced no change in TCRs with frequency above 1 in 1000. The study found that PT1 expanded TCR counts correlated positively with patch test score.

TCRdb itself ran the RACE reads through MiXCR, one entry per CDR3 protein. Here the sample spans about 73,000 distinct CDR3 sequences, 7.5% to 9.5% being singletons. There are many counts of this clonotype. Antigen specificity is unknown. CDR3 length equals 11 residues. Germline CDR1 MNHEY, CDR2 SVGAGI. Specified time point: patch test 2, 6 weeks after DPC sensitization. Treatment of the sample: therapeutic diphenylcyclopropenone sensitization with weekly scalp DPC. The clonotype was recovered from a woman aged 50 to 65 with alopecia areata. Some clones in this sample may be carry-over from other donors' samples. The rearrangement links TRBV6-5 to TRBJ1-1; D is possibly TRBD1 (5 bases). Here the sequenced sample was whole blood, taken in connection with sensitization to the hapten diphenylcyclopropenone (DPC). The CDR3 DNA reads TGTGCAATCAGGGTAGGGCCTGAAGCTTTCTTT. This encodes CAIRVGPEAFF.